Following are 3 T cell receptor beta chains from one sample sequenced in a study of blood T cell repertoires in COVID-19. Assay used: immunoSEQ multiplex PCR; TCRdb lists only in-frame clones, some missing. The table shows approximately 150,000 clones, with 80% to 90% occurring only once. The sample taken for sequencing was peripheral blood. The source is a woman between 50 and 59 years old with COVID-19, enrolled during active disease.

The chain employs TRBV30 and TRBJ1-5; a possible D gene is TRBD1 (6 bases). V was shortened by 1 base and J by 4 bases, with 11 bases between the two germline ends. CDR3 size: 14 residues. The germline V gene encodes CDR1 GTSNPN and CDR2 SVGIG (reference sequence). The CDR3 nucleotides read TGTGCCTGGAGTGGGGACATATCTAATCAGCCCCAGCATTTT. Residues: CAWSGDISNQPQHF.

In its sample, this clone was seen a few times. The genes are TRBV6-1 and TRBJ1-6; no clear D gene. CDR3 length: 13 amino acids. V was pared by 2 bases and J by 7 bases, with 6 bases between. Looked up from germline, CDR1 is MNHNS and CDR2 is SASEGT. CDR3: CASSETPNSPLHF. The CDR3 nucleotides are TGTGCCAGCAGTGAAACTCCCAATTCACCCCTCCACTTT.

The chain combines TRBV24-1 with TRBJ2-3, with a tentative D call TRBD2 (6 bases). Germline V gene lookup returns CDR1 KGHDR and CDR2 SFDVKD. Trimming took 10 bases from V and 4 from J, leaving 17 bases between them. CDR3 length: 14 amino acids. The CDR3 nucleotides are TGTGCCACAGCCCCCGGAGGGTCTGCAGATACGCAGTATTTT. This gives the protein CATAPGGSADTQYF.